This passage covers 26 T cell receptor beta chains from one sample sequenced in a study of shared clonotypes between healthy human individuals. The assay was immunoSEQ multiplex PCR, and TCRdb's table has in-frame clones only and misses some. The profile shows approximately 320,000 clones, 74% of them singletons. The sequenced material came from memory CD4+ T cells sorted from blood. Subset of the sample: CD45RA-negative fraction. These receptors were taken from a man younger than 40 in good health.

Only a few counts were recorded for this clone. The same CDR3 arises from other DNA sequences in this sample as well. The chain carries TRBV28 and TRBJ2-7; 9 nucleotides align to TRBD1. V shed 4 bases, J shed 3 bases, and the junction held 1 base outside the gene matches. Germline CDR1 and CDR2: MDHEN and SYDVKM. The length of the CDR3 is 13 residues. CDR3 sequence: CASSSGQGYEQYF. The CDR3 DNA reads TGTGCCAGCAGTTCGGGACAGGGCTACGAGCAGTACTTC.

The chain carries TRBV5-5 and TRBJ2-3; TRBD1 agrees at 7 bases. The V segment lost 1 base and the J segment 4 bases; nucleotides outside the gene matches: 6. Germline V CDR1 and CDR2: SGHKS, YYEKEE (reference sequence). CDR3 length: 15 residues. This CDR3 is CASSLSDRAADTQYF. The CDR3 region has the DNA TGTGCCAGCAGCTTGTCTGACAGGGCGGCAGATACGCAGTATTTT.

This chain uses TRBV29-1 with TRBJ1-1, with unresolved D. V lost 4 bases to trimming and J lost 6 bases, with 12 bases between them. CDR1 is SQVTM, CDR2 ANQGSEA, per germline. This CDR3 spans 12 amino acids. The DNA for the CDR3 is TGCAGCGTTGTGGAACGTTCCCCTGAAGCTTTCTTT. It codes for CSVVERSPEAFF. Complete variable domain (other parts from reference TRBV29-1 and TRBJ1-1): SAVISQKPSRDICQRGTSLTIQCQVDSQVTMMFWYRQQPGQSLTLIATANQGSEATYESGFVIDKFPISRPNLTFSTLTVSNMSPEDSSIYLCSVVERSPEAFFGQGTRLTVV.

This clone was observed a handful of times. CDR3 in DNA: TGTGCCAGCAGCTTAGGATGGGGACAGGCCACTTTCTTT. Amino acid sequence: CASSLGWGQATFF. The chain has TRBV7-9 and TRBJ1-1; 8 positions agree with TRBD1. From germline, CDR1 is SEHNR and CDR2 FQNEAQ (reference sequence). The V and J ends lost 1 base and 12 bases, in that order; junction bases with no gene match: 7. This CDR3 contains 13 residues.

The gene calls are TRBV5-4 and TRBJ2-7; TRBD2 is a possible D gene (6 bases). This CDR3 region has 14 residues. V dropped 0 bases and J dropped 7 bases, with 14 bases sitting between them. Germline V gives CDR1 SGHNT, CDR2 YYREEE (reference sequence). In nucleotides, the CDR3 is TGTGCCAGCAGCTTGGGCGGGGCCCCCCGGGAGCAGTACTTC. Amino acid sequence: CASSLGGAPREQYF. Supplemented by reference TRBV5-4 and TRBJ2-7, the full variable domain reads ETGVTQSPTHLIKTRGQQVTLRCSSQSGHNTVSWYQQALGQGPQFIFQYYREEENGRGNFPPRFSGLQFPNYSSELNVNALELDDSALYLCASSLGGAPREQYFGPGTRLTVT.

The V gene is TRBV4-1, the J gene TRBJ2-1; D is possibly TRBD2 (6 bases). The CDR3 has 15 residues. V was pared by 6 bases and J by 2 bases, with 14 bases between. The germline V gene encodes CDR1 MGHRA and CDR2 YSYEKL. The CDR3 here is CASRRLGLPYNEQFF. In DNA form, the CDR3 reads TGCGCCAGCAGGCGACTAGGCCTTCCCTACAATGAGCAGTTCTTC.

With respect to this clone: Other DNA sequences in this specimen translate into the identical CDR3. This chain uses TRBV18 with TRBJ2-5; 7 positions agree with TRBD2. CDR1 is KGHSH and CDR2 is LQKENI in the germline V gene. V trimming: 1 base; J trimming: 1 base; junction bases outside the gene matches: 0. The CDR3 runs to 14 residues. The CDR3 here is CASSPRGGQETQYF. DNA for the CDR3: TGTGCCAGCTCACCACGGGGGGGCCAAGAGACCCAGTACTTC.

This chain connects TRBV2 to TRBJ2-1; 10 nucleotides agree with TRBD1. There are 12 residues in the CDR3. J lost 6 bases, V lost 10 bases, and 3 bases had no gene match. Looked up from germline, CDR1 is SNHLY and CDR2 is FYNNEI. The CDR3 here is CATRTGGNEQFF. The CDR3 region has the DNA TGTGCCACCCGGACAGGGGGCAATGAGCAGTTCTTC.

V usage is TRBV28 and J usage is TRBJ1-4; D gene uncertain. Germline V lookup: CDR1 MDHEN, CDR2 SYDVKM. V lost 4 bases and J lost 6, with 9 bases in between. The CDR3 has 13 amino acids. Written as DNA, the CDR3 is TGTGCCAGCAGTTACCGGGTTGATGAAAAACTGTTTTTT. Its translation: CASSYRVDEKLFF.

In nucleotides, the CDR3 is TGTGCCAGCAGTCAACGACAGGGGGCGAATGAGCAGTTCTTC. Its translation: CASSQRQGANEQFF. The genes are TRBV27 and TRBJ2-1, with TRBD1 identical over 10 bases. Germline V CDR1 and CDR2: MNHEY, SMNVEV (reference sequence). This CDR3 comprises 14 residues. J gave up 7 bases and V 5 bases, and 5 bases lay outside the gene matches.

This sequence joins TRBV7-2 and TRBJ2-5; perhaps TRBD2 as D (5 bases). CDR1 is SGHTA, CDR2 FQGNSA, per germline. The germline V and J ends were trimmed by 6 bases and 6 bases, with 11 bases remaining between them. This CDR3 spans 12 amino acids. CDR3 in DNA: TGTGCCAGCAGTGGACTTACCAAGACCCAGTACTTC. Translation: CASSGLTKTQYF.

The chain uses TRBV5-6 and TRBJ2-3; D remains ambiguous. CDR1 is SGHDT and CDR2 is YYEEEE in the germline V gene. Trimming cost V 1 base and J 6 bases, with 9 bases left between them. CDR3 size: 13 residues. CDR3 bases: TGTGCCAGCAGCTTGATAGTTGTGGATACGCAGTATTTT. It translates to CASSLIVVDTQYF.

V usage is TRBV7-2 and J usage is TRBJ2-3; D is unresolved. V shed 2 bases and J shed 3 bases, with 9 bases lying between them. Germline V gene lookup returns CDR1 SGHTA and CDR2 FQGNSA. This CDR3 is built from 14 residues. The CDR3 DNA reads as TGTGCCAGCAGCTTATTTCCCTCTACAGATACGCAGTATTTT. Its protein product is CASSLFPSTDTQYF. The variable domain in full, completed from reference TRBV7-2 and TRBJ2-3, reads GAGVSQSPSNKVTEKGKDVELRCDPISGHTALYWYRQSLGQGLEFLIYFQGNSAPDKSGLPSDRFSAERTGGSVSTLTIQRTQQEDSAVYLCASSLFPSTDTQYFGPGTRLTVL.

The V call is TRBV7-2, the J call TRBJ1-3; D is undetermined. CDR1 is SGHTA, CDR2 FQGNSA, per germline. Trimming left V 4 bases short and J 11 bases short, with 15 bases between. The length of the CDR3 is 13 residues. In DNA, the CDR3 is TGTGCCAGCAGCTATCAGACCCCCGGGGCCATATATTTT. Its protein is CASSYQTPGAIYF.

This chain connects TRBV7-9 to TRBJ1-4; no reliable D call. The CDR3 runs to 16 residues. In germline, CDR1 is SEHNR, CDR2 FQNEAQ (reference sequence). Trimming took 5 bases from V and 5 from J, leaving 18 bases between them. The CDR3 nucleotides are TGTGCCAGCAGCCCTTTATCCGCGGGTGGGAATGAAAAACTGTTTTTT. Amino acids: CASSPLSAGGNEKLFF.

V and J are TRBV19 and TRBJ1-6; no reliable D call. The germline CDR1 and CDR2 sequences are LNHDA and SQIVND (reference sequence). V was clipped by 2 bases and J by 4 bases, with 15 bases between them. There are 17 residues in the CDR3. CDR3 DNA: TGTGCCAGTAGTATACTTTCGACGGCAACTTATAATTCACCCCTCCACTTT. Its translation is CASSILSTATYNSPLHF.

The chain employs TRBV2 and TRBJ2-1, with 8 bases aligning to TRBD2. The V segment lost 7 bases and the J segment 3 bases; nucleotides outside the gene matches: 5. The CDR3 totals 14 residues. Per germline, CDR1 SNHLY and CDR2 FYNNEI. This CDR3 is CASNREGRYNEQFF. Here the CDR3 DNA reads TGTGCCAGCAATCGGGAGGGACGCTACAATGAGCAGTTCTTC.

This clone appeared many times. The CDR3 sequence: CASSGSGRPDTQYF. The DNA for the CDR3 is TGTGCCAGCAGCGGAAGCGGGAGGCCTGATACGCAGTATTTT. This rearrangement joins TRBV5-8 to TRBJ2-3, with 9 bases matching TRBD2. Germline lookup yields CDR1 SGHTS and CDR2 YDEGEE. V was clipped by 4 bases and J by 6 bases; unmatched bases: 6. CDR3 length: 14 residues.

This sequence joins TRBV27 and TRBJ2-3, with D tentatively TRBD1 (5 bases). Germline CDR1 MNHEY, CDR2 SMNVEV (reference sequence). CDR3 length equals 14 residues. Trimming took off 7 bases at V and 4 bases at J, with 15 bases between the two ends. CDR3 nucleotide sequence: TGTGCCAGCACCACGAGAAGGGGTGCAGATACGCAGTATTTT. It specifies CASTTRRGADTQYF.

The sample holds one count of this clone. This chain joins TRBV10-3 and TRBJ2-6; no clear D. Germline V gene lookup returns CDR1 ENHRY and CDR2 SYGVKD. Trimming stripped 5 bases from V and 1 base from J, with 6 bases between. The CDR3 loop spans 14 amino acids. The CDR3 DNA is TGTGCCATCAGTAGCTCTTCTGGGGCCAACGTCCTGACTTTC. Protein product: CAISSSSGANVLTF.

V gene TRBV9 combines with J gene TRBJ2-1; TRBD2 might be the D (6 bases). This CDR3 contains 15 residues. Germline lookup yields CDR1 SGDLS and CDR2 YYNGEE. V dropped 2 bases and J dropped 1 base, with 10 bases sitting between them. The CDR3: CASSVAGTSYNEQFF. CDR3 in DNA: TGTGCCAGCAGCGTTGCTGGGACTTCCTACAATGAGCAGTTCTTC.

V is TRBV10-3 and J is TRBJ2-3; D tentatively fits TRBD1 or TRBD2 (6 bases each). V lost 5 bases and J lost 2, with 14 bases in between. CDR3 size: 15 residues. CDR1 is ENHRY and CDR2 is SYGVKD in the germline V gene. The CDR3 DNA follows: TGTGCCATCAGTTCCGGAAGGGGGGTCACAGATACGCAGTATTTT. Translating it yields CAISSGRGVTDTQYF.

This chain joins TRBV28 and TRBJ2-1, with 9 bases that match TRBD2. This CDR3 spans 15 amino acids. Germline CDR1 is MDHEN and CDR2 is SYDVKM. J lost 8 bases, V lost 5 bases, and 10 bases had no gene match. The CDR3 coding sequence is TGTGCCAGCAGTATTATAGCGGGAGCGAAGGATGAGCAGTTCTTC. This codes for CASSIIAGAKDEQFF.

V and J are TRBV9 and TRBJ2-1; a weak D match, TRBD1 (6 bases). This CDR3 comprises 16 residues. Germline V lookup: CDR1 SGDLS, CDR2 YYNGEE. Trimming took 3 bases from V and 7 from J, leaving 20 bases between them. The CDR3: CASSGGRQVGFNEQFF. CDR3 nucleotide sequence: TGTGCCAGCAGCGGGGGGCGCCAGGTTGGTTTTAATGAGCAGTTCTTC.

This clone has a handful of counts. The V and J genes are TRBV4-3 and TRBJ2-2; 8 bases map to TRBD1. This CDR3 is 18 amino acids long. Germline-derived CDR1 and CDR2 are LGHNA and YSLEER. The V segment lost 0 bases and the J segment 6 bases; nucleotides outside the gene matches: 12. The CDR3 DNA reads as TGCGCCAGCAGCCAAGATAGGGGCGGACAGGGTTTGGCCGGGGAGCTGTTTTTT. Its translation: CASSQDRGGQGLAGELFF.

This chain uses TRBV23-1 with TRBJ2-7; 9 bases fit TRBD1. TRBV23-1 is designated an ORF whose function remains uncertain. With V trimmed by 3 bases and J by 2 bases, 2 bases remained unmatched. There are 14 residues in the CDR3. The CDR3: CASSHRDRAYEQYF. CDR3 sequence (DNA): TGCGCCAGCAGTCACCGGGACAGGGCCTACGAGCAGTACTTC.